This record covers a single T cell receptor (beta chain). Its target is unknown. The sample originates from a study of shared clonotypes between healthy human individuals. General study points: For sorted subsets, rarefaction showed incomplete sequencing despite large depth.

Germline lookup yields CDR1 GTSNPN and CDR2 SVGIG (reference sequence). This CDR3 is built from 12 residues. Trimming at V came to 7 bases and at J to 8 bases, leaving 11 bases not matched to a gene. CD4+ cells were split into CD45RA+ naive and CD45RA-negative memory subsets. Clones were sequenced by immunoSEQ multiplex PCR, and TCRdb holds only the in-frame ones, with some missing. The repertoire holds about 1 million clones, about 76% seen once, with around 1.5% in the top ten. The chain uses TRBV30 and TRBJ2-7; the match to TRBD2 covers 7 bases. The sequenced sample was memory CD4+ T cells sorted from blood. Noted subset: CD45RA-negative fraction. The receptor was derived from a man aged 18 to 30 in good health. The CDR3 region is CAYNWRGRQQYF. DNA of the CDR3: TGTGCCTACAACTGGCGGGGGAGACAGCAGTACTTC.